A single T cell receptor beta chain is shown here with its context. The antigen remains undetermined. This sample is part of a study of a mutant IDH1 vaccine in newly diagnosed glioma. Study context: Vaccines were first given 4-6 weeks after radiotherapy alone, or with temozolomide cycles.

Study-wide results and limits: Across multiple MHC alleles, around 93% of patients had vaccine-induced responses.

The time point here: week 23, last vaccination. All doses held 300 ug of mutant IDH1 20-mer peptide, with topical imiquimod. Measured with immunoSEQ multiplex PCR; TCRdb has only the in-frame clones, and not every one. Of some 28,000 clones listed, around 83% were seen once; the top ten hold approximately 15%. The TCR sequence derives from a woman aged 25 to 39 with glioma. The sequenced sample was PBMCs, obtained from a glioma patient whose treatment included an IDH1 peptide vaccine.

The CDR3, as DNA: TGTGCCTGGAGTGTACAGTGGAACACTGAAGCTTTCTTT. It yields the protein CAWSVQWNTEAFF. The chain couples TRBV30 to TRBJ1-1; D remains ambiguous. Trimming cost V 0 bases and J 1 base, with 6 bases left between them. The CDR3 contains 13 residues. CDR1 GTSNPN and CDR2 SVGIG come from the germline V gene (reference sequence).